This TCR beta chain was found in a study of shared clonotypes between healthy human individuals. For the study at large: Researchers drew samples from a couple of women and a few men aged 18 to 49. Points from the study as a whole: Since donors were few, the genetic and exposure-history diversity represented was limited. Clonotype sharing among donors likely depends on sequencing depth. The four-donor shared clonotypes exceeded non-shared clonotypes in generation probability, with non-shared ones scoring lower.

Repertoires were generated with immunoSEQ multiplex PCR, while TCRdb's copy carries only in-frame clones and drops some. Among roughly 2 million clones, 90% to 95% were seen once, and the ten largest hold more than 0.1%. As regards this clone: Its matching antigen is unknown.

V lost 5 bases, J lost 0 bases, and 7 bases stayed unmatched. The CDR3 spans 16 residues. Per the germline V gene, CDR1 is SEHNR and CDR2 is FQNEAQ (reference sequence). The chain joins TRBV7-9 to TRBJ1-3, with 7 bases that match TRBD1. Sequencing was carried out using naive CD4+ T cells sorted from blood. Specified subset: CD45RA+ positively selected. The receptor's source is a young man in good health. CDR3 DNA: TGTGCCAGCAGCCTCGGACAGGTGATCTCTGGAAACACCATATATTTT. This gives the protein CASSLGQVISGNTIYF.